The entry that follows covers one T cell receptor beta chain sequence. These data belong to a study of blood T cell repertoires in COVID-19. The CDR3 covers 15 residues. Looked up from germline, CDR1 is LGHDT and CDR2 is YNNKEL (reference sequence). Trimming pared 0 bases from V and 4 bases from J, leaving 10 bases between. Assay used: immunoSEQ multiplex PCR; TCRdb lists only in-frame clones, some missing. Of roughly 43,000 clones listed, just under 70% were seen once; the top ten hold 6.2%. This clonotype was sampled from a man older than 75 with acute or convalescent COVID-19. The chain uses TRBV3-1 (or the pseudogene TRBV3-2) and TRBJ1-5; a weak D match, TRBD1 (5 bases). Sequences were obtained from peripheral blood. The CDR3 DNA sequence: TGTGCCAGCAGCCAAGATGGGACTTTTAATCAGCCCCAGCATTTT. It translates to CASSQDGTFNQPQHF.